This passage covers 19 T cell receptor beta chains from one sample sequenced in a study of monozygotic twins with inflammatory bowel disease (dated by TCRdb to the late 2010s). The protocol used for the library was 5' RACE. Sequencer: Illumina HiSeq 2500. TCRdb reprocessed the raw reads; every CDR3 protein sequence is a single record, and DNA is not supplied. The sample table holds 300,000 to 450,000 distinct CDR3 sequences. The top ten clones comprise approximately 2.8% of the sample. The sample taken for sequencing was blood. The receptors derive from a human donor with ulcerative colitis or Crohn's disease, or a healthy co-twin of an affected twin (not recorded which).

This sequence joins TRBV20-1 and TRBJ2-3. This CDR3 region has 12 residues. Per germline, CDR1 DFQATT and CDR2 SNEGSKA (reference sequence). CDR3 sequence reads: CSASRLVDTQYF.

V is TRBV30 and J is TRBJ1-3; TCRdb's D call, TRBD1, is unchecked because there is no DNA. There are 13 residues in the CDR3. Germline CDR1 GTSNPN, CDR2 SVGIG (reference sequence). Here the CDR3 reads CASRQGAGNTIYF.

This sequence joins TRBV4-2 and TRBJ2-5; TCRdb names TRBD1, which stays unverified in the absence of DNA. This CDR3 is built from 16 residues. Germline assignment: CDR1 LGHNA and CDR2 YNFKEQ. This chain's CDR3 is CASSPRDTAERETQYF.

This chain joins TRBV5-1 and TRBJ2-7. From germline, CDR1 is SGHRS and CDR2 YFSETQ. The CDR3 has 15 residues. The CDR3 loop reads CASSLAAGVSYEQYF.

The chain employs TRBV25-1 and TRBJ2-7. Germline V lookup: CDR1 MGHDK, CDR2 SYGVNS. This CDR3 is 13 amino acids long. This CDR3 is CASSYGHTYEQYF.

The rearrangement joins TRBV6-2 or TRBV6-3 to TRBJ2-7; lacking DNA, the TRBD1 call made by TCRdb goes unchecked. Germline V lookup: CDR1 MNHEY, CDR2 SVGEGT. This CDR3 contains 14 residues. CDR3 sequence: CASSPRDGSYEQYF.

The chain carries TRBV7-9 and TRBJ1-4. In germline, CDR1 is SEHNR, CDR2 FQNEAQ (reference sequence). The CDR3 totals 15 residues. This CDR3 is CASSLVASLSEKLFF.

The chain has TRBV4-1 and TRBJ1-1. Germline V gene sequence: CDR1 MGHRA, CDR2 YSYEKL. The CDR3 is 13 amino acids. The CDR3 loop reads CASSDGMNTEAFF.

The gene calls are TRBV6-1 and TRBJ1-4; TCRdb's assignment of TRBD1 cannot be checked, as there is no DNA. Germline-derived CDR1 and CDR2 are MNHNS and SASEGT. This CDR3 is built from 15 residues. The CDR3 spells CASSEDRWGNEKLFF.

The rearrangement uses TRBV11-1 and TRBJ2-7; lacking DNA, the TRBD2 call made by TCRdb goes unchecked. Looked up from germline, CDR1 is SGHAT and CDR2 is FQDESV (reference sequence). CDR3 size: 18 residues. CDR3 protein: CASSLGRALAGGSYEQYF.

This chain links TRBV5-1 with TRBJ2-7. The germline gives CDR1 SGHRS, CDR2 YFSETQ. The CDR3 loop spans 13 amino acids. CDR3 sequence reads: CASSLGFGVQQYF.

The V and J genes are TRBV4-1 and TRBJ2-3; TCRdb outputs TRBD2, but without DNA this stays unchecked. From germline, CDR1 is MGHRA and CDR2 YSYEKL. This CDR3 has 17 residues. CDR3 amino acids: CASSEEALAGSSDTQYF.

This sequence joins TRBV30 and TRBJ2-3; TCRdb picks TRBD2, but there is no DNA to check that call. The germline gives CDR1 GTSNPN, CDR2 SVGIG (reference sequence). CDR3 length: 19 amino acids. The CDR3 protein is CAWSVRRTLLAGATDTQYF.

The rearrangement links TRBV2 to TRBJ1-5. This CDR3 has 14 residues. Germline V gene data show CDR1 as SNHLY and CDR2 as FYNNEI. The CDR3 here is CASSDSQVNQPQHF.

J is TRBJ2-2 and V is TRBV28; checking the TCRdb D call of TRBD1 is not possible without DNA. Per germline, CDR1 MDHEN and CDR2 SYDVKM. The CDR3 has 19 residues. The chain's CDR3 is CASSLPPYRTGPNTGELFF.

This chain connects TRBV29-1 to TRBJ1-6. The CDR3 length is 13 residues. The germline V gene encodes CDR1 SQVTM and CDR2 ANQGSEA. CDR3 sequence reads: CSVGESNNSPLHF.

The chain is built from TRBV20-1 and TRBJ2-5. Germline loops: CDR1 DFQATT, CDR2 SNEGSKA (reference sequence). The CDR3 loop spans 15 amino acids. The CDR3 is CSAMPEQPYQETQYF.

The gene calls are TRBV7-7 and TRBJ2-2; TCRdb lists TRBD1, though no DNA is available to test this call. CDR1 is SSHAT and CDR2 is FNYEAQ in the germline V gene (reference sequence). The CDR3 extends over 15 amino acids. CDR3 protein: CASSLATGYTGELFF. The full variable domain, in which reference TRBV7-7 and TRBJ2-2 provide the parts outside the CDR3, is GAGVSQSPRYKVTKRGQDVTLRCDPISSHATLYWYQQALGQGPEFLTYFNYEAQPDKSGLPSDRFSAERPEGSISTLTIQRTEQRDSAMYRCASSLATGYTGELFFGEGSRLTVL.

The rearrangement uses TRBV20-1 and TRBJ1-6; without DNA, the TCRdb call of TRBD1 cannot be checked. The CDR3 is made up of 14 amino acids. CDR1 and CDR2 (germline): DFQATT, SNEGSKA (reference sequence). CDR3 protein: CSASRGRGNSPLHF.